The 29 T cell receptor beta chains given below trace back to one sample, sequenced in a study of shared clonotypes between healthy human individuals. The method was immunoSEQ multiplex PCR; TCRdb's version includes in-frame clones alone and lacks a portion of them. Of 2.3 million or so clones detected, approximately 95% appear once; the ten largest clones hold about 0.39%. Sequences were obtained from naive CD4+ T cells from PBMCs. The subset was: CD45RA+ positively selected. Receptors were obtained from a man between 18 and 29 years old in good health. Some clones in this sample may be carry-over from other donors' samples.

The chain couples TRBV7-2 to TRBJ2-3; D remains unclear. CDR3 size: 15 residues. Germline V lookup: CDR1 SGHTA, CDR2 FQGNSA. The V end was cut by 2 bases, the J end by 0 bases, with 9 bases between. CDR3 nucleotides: TGTGCCAGCAGCTTATTCGTGTCTAGCACAGATACGCAGTATTTT. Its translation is CASSLFVSSTDTQYF.

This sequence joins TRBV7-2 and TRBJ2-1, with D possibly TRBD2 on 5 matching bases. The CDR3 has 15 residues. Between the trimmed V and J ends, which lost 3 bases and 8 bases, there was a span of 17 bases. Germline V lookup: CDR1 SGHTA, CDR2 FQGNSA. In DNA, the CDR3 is TGTGCCAGCAGCTTTGGCCGCGCCCTCGGGGATGAGCAGTTCTTC. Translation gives CASSFGRALGDEQFF.

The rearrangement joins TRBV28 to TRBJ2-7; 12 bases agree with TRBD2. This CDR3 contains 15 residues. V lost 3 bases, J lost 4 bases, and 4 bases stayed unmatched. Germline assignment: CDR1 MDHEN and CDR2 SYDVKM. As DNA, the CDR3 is TGTGCCAGCAGTTTGACTAGCGGGAGAATGTACGAGCAGTACTTC. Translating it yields CASSLTSGRMYEQYF.

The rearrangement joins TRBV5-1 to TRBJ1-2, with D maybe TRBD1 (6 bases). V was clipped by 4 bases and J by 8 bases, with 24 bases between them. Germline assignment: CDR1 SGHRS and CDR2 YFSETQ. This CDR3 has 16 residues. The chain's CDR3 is CASSHPGHLVLQGYTF. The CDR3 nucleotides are TGCGCCAGCAGCCACCCGGGACACCTCGTTCTCCAGGGCTACACCTTC.

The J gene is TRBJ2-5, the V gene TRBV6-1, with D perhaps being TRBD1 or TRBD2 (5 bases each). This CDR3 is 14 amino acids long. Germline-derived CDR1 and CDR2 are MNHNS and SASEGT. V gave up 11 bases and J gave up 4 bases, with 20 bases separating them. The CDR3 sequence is CALQGSRVGETQYF. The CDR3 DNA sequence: TGTGCCCTCCAAGGGAGCAGGGTGGGAGAGACCCAGTACTTC.

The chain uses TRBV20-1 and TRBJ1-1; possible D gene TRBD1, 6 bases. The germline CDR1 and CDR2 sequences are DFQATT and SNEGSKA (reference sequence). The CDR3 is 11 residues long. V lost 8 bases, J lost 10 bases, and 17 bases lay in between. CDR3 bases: TGCAGTCCAACAAACAGGGATTTAGCTTTCTTT. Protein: CSPTNRDLAFF.

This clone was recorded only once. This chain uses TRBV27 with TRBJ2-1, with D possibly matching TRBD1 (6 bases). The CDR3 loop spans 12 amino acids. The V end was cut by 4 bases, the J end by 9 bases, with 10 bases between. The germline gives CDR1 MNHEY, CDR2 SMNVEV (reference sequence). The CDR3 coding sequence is TGTGCCAGCAGTTCCCTAGGGGGTGAGCAGTTCTTC. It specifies CASSSLGGEQFF.

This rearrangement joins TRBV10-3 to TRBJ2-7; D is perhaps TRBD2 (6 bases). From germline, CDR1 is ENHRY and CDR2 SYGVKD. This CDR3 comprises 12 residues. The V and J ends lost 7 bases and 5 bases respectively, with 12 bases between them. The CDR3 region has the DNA TGTGCCATCAACGGGGGAAGCGACGAGCAGTACTTC. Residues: CAINGGSDEQYF.

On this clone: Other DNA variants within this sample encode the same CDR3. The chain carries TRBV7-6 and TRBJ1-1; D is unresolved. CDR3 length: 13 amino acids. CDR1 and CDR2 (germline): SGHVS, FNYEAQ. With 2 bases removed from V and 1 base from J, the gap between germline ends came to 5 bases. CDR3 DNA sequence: TGTGCCAGCAGCTTACAACAGAACACTGAAGCTTTCTTT. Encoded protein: CASSLQQNTEAFF.

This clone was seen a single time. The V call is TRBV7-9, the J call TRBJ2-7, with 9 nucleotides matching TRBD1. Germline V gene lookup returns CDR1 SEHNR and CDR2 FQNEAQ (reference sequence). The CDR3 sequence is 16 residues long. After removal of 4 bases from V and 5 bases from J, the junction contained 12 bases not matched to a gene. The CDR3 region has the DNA TGTGCCAGCAGCTCCTCGCTCTGGGACAGGGCAGACGAGCAGTACTTC. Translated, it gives CASSSSLWDRADEQYF.

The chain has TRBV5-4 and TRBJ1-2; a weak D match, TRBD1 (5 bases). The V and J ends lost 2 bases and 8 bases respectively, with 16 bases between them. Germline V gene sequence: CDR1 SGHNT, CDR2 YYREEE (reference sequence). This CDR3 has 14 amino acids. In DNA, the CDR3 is TGTGCCAGCAGCTTCCTCCCGAGGGGTGGAGGCTACACCTTC. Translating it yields CASSFLPRGGGYTF.

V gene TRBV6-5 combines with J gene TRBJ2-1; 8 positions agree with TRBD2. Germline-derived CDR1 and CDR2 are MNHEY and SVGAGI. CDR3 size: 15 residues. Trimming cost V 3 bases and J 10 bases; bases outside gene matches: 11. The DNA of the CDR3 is TGTGCCAGCAGTTATTCGGGACTAGTCTTTTCCGAGCAGTTCTTC. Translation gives CASSYSGLVFSEQFF.

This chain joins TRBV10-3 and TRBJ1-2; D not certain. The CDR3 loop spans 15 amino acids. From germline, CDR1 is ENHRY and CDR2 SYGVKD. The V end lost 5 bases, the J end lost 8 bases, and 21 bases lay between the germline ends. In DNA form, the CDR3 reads TGTGCCATCAGTCTCCTTTCGGAAACCGGCGGCGGCTACACCTTC. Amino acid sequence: CAISLLSETGGGYTF.

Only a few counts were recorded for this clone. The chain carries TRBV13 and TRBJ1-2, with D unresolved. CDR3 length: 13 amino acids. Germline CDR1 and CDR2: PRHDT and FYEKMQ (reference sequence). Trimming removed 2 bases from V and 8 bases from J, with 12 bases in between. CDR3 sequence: CASSLTRGVGYTF. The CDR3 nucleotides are TGTGCCAGCAGCTTAACGCGCGGGGTCGGCTACACCTTC.

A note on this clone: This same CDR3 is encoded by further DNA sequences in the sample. CDR3 sequence: CASSLVGQSNQPQHF. CDR3 sequence (DNA): TGTGCCAGCAGCTTAGTGGGACAATCAAATCAGCCCCAGCATTTT. V gene TRBV7-2 combines with J gene TRBJ1-5; tentatively, D is TRBD1 (6 bases). This CDR3 has 15 residues. V shed 1 base and J shed 4 bases, with 11 bases lying between them. Germline V gene sequence: CDR1 SGHTA, CDR2 FQGNSA.

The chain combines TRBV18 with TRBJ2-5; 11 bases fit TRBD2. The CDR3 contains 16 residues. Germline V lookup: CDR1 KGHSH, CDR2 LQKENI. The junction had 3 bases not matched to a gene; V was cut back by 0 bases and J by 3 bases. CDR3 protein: CASSPPLAGGEETQYF. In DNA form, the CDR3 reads TGTGCCAGCTCACCACCGCTAGCGGGAGGCGAAGAGACCCAGTACTTC.

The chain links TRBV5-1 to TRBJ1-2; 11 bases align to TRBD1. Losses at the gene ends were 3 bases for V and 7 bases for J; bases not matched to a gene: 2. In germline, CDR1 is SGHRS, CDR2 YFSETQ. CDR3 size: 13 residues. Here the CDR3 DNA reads TGCGCCAGCAGCTGGGGGACAGGGGGTGGCTACACCTTC. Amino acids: CASSWGTGGGYTF.

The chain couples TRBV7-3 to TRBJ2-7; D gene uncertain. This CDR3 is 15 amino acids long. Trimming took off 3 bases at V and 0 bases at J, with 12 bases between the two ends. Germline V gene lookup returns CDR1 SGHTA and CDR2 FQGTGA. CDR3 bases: TGTGCCAGCAGCTTCTCGCCGGGCAACTCCTACGAGCAGTACTTC. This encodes CASSFSPGNSYEQYF.

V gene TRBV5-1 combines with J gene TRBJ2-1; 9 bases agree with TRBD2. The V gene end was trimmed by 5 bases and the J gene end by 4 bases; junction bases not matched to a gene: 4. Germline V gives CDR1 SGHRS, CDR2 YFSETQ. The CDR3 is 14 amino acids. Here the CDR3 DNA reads TGCGCCAGCAGTCCTAGCGGGGCATACAATGAGCAGTTCTTC. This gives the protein CASSPSGAYNEQFF.

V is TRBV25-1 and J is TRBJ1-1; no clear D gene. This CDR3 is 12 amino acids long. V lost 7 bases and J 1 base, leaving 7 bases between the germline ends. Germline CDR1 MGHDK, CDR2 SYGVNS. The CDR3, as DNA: TGTGCCAGCACTGGGAGGAACACTGAAGCTTTCTTT. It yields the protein CASTGRNTEAFF.

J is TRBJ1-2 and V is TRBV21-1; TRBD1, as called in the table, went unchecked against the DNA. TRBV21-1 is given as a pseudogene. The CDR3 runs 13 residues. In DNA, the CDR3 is TGTGCCAGCAGAGGGACAGTGGTAGGCGGCTACACCTTC. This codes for CASRGTVVGGYTF.

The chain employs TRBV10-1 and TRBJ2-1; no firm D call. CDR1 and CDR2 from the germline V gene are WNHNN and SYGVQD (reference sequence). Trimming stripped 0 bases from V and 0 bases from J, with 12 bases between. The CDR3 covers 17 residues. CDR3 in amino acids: CASSESLDPSSYNEQFF. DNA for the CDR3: TGCGCCAGCAGTGAGTCTCTAGACCCAAGCTCCTACAATGAGCAGTTCTTC.

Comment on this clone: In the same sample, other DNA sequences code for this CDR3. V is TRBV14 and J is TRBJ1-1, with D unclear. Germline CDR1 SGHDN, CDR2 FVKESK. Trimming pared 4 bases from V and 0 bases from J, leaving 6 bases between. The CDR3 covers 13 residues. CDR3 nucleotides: TGTGCCAGCAGCCCATCAGTGAACACTGAAGCTTTCTTT. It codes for CASSPSVNTEAFF.

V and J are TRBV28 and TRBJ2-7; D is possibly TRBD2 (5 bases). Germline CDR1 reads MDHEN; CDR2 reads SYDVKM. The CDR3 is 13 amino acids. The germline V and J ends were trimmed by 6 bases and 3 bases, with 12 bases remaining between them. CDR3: CASSPGRVYEQYF. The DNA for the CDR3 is TGTGCCAGCAGCCCGGGGAGAGTCTACGAGCAGTACTTC.

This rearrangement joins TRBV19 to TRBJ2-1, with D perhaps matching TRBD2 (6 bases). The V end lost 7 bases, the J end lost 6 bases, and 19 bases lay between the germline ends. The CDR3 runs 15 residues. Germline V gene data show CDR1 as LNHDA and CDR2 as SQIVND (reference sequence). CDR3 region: CASTEIGRRPNEQFF. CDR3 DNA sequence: TGTGCCAGTACCGAAATCGGGAGACGCCCCAATGAGCAGTTCTTC.

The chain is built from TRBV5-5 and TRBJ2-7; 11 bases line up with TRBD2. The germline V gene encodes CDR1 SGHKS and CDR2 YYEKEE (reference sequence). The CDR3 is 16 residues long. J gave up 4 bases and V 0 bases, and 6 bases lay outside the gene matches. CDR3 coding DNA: TGTGCCAGCAGCTTGGCCGGGCTAGCGGGAGGATACGAGCAGTACTTC. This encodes CASSLAGLAGGYEQYF. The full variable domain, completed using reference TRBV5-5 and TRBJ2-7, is DAGVTQSPTHLIKTRGQQVTLRCSPISGHKSVSWYQQVLGQGPQFIFQYYEKEERGRGNFPDRFSARQFPNYSSELNVNALLLGDSALYLCASSLAGLAGGYEQYFGPGTRLTVT.

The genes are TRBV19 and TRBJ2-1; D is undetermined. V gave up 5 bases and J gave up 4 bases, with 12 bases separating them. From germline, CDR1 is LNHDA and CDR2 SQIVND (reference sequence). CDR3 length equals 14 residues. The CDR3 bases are TGTGCCAGTAGTCCCTTCGCCTTGTACAATGAGCAGTTCTTC. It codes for CASSPFALYNEQFF.

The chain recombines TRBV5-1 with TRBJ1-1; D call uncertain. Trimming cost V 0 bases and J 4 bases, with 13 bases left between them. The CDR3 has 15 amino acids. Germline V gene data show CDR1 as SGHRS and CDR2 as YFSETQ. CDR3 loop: CASSLVAGEFTEAFF. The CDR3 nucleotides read TGCGCCAGCAGCTTGGTAGCCGGGGAGTTCACTGAAGCTTTCTTT.

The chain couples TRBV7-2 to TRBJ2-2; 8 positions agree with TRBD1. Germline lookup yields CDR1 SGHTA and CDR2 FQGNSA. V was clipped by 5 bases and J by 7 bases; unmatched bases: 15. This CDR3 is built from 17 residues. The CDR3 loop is CASSQNRAGGRSGELFF. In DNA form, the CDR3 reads TGTGCCAGCAGCCAAAATCGGGCAGGGGGCCGTAGCGGGGAGCTGTTTTTT.